The 22 T cell receptor beta chains given below trace back to one sample, sequenced in a study of T cell clones after liver transplantation. The data were produced by immunoSEQ multiplex PCR, yet TCRdb's version contains in-frame clones alone and is incomplete. The sample lists 45,000 to 55,000 clones; roughly 83% were seen once. The material was CD4+ T cells from blood, obtained before liver transplant. The receptors come from a human donor who received a liver transplant.

This chain connects TRBV6-1 to TRBJ2-7; no reliable D call. The CDR3 is 11 residues long. The germline gives CDR1 MNHNS, CDR2 SASEGT. The germline V and J ends were trimmed by 2 bases and 10 bases, with 9 bases remaining between them. The CDR3 here is CASSEPVSQYF. The CDR3 DNA is TGTGCCAGCAGTGAACCAGTCAGCCAGTACTTC.

The rearrangement uses TRBV23-1 and TRBJ1-2; D might be TRBD1 (6 bases). TRBV23-1 has ORF status, its function being uncertain. V was trimmed by 0 bases and J by 4 bases, leaving 18 bases between them. The CDR3 contains 17 residues. This chain's CDR3 is CASSQSGKWEGGYGYTF. For the CDR3, the DNA is TGCGCCAGCAGTCAATCGGGGAAATGGGAAGGGGGCTATGGCTACACCTTC.

This sequence joins TRBV6-1 and TRBJ2-4; 8 nucleotides match TRBD2. The CDR3 extends over 13 amino acids. V was clipped by 6 bases and J by 7 bases; unmatched bases: 5. Looked up from germline, CDR1 is MNHNS and CDR2 is SASEGT. CDR3 nucleotides: TGTGCCAGCAGGACAGGCGGGAGGAACATTCAGTACTTC. Amino acids: CASRTGGRNIQYF.

With regard to this clone: An end of the junction differs from the germline gene, which may be a read error. The genes are TRBV10-3 and TRBJ2-1; TRBD2 matches 10 bases. Per germline, CDR1 ENHRY and CDR2 SYGVKD. The CDR3 loop spans 13 amino acids. CDR3 amino acids: CATSSGRFYEQFF. The CDR3 DNA sequence: TGTGCCACCAGTAGCGGGAGGTTCTATGAGCAGTTCTTC.

V gene TRBV19 combines with J gene TRBJ1-1; D is unclear. Germline values: CDR1 LNHDA, CDR2 SQIVND (reference sequence). This CDR3 has 12 amino acids. V was cut by 6 bases and J by 7 bases, with 12 bases left in between. The CDR3 sequence: CASRDGRVEAFF. The CDR3 nucleotides are TGTGCCAGTAGGGACGGGAGGGTTGAAGCTTTCTTT.

This chain connects TRBV15 to TRBJ2-1, with D tentatively TRBD1 or TRBD2 (5 bases each). V lost 1 base and J 5 bases, leaving 12 bases between the germline ends. The length of the CDR3 is 15 residues. Germline V gene lookup returns CDR1 LNHNV and CDR2 YYDKDF (reference sequence). The CDR3 nucleotides are TGTGCCACCAGCAGAGCCGGGGACGCGGACAATGAGCAGTTCTTC. Residues: CATSRAGDADNEQFF. Supplemented by reference TRBV15 and TRBJ2-1, the full variable domain reads DAMVIQNPRYQVTQFGKPVTLSCSQTLNHNVMYWYQQKSSQAPKLLFHYYDKDFNNEADTPDNFQSRRPNTSFCFLDIRSPGLGDTAMYLCATSRAGDADNEQFFGPGTRLTVL.

This CDR3 is CASSRAAGNTIYF. CDR3 in DNA: TGTGCCAGCAGCCGCGCCGCTGGAAACACCATATATTTT. The chain carries TRBV9 and TRBJ1-3; D remains unclear. The CDR3 has 13 residues. Trimming took 4 bases from V and 2 from J, leaving 7 bases between them. CDR1 is SGDLS, CDR2 YYNGEE, per germline. Combining the CDR3 with reference TRBV9 and TRBJ1-3 gives the whole variable domain DSGVTQTPKHLITATGQRVTLRCSPRSGDLSVYWYQQSLDQGLQFLIQYYNGEERAKGNILERFSAQQFPDLHSELNLSSLELGDSALYFCASSRAAGNTIYFGEGSWLTVV.

V is TRBV7-9 and J is TRBJ1-5; D is unclear. Germline CDR1 and CDR2: SEHNR and FQNEAQ (reference sequence). The CDR3 is made up of 13 amino acids. With 6 bases removed from V and 8 bases from J, the gap between germline ends came to 14 bases. Here the CDR3 DNA reads TGTGCCAGCAGTTTCGGTGGGGTTAAGCCCCAGCATTTT. It is translated as CASSFGGVKPQHF.

J is TRBJ2-3 and V is TRBV9; D remains ambiguous. CDR1 and CDR2 (germline): SGDLS, YYNGEE. The CDR3 runs to 13 residues. Deletions cut 2 bases from V and 2 bases from J, with 6 bases between. The CDR3 DNA is TGTGCCAGCAGCGTCGGGTCCACAGATACGCAGTATTTT. Amino acid sequence: CASSVGSTDTQYF.

This clone was observed once. The V and J genes are TRBV19 and TRBJ2-1; 7 positions match TRBD2. This CDR3 region has 14 residues. Germline V lookup: CDR1 LNHDA, CDR2 SQIVND (reference sequence). The junction had 7 bases not matched to a gene; V was cut back by 3 bases and J by 8 bases. CDR3 residues: CASSMGGSGDEQFF. The CDR3 nucleotides are TGTGCCAGTAGTATGGGCGGGAGCGGGGATGAGCAGTTCTTC.

This sequence joins TRBV29-1 and TRBJ2-1, with 12 bases fitting TRBD2. CDR1 and CDR2 from the germline V gene are SQVTM and ANQGSEA. The length of the CDR3 is 15 residues. V shed 0 bases and J 6 bases; nucleotides not matched to a gene: 3. CDR3 sequence: CSVEERLAGVNEQFF. CDR3 bases: TGCAGCGTTGAAGAACGACTAGCGGGAGTCAATGAGCAGTTCTTC.

The V call is TRBV11-2, the J call TRBJ1-5; a weak D match, TRBD1 (6 bases). This CDR3 region has 16 residues. The germline CDR1 and CDR2 sequences are SGHAT and FQNNGV. The V and J ends lost 2 bases and 2 bases respectively, with 13 bases between them. CDR3 in amino acids: CASSLSWGQGNQPQHF. The CDR3 DNA follows: TGTGCCAGCAGCTTATCTTGGGGGCAAGGCAATCAGCCCCAGCATTTT.

This clone was seen only once. V is TRBV19 and J is TRBJ2-2, with TRBD1 matching over 9 bases. Looked up from germline, CDR1 is LNHDA and CDR2 is SQIVND (reference sequence). This CDR3 has 15 amino acids. V lost 3 bases, J lost 5 bases, and 4 bases stayed unmatched. The CDR3 loop reads CASSIGTGRTGELFF. DNA for the CDR3: TGTGCCAGTAGTATTGGGACAGGGCGAACCGGGGAGCTGTTTTTT.

This clone was counted once. The rearrangement links TRBV5-1 to TRBJ1-2; D perhaps matches TRBD1 (6 bases). V was shortened by 0 bases and J by 4 bases, with 10 bases between the two germline ends. The CDR3 consists of 14 residues. Germline V gives CDR1 SGHRS, CDR2 YFSETQ. The CDR3 protein is CASSLEQGLYGYTF. The CDR3 nucleotides read TGCGCCAGCAGCTTGGAACAGGGCCTCTATGGCTACACCTTC.

This clone was seen a handful of times. The chain joins TRBV7-8 to TRBJ2-2, with 8 positions matching TRBD2. The germline CDR1 and CDR2 sequences are SGHVS and FQNEAQ. This CDR3 has 16 amino acids. J gave up 7 bases and V 5 bases, and 12 bases lay outside the gene matches. CDR3 sequence: CASSLSGSGVVGELFF. CDR3 DNA: TGTGCCAGCAGCCTAAGTGGTAGCGGGGTAGTCGGGGAGCTGTTTTTT.

The rearrangement joins TRBV10-3 to TRBJ2-6; the match to TRBD2 covers 7 bases. Trimming removed 6 bases from V and 3 bases from J; junction bases left unmatched: 11. Germline V gene sequence: CDR1 ENHRY, CDR2 SYGVKD. This CDR3 has 17 amino acids. CDR3 sequence reads: CAIRASLGGVGANVLTF. The CDR3 DNA is TGTGCCATCAGGGCATCATTGGGAGGGGTTGGGGCCAACGTCCTGACTTTC.

This rearrangement joins TRBV6-5 to TRBJ1-2; possible D gene TRBD1, 6 bases. Germline CDR1 and CDR2: MNHEY and SVGAGI. V shed 6 bases and J shed 11 bases, with 19 bases lying between them. This CDR3 has 13 amino acids. The CDR3 here is CASRPGTTTRYTF. The CDR3 region has the DNA TGTGCCAGCAGGCCCGGGACAACCACGAGGTACACCTTC.

The chain links TRBV6-1 to TRBJ2-3, with D perhaps TRBD1 (6 bases). Per germline, CDR1 MNHNS and CDR2 SASEGT. This CDR3 has 14 residues. The V and J ends lost 5 bases and 4 bases respectively, with 13 bases between them. CDR3 sequence (DNA): TGTGCCAGCAGTCCGAGGACAGCGCCAGATACGCAGTATTTT. It encodes CASSPRTAPDTQYF.

This chain joins TRBV7-3 and TRBJ2-1; 8 nucleotides line up with TRBD1. V dropped 5 bases and J dropped 6; count of bases not matched to a gene: 9. Germline loops: CDR1 SGHTA, CDR2 FQGTGA. The CDR3 sequence is 15 residues long. CDR3 in amino acids: CASSPGQGLRNEQFF. The CDR3 DNA reads as TGTGCCAGCAGCCCTGGACAGGGTCTACGCAATGAGCAGTTCTTC.

The gene calls are TRBV19 and TRBJ2-2; possible D gene TRBD1, 6 bases. Per the germline V gene, CDR1 is LNHDA and CDR2 is SQIVND (reference sequence). The CDR3 consists of 14 residues. The V end lost 3 bases, the J end lost 7 bases, and 12 bases lay between the germline ends. CDR3: CASSILGAGGELFF. The CDR3 nucleotides read TGTGCCAGTAGTATCCTGGGGGCGGGCGGGGAGCTGTTTTTT.

This clone was picked up a small number of times. The chain carries TRBV19 and TRBJ1-5, with D perhaps TRBD1 (5 bases). The CDR3 runs to 18 residues. Germline CDR1 and CDR2: LNHDA and SQIVND (reference sequence). The V end was cut by 0 bases, the J end by 4 bases, with 19 bases between. This chain's CDR3 is CASSIDPPSAGSNQPQHF. The CDR3 region has the DNA TGTGCCAGTAGTATAGATCCTCCCAGCGCAGGGTCTAATCAGCCCCAGCATTTT.

The chain couples TRBV7-8 to TRBJ2-3, with TRBD2 as a possible D gene (5 bases). Germline CDR1 SGHVS, CDR2 FQNEAQ. The V and J ends lost 5 bases and 2 bases respectively, with 11 bases between them. The CDR3 runs to 14 residues. This CDR3 reads CASSTERLTDTQYF. The CDR3 nucleotides are TGTGCCAGCAGCACCGAGCGGCTCACAGATACGCAGTATTTT.